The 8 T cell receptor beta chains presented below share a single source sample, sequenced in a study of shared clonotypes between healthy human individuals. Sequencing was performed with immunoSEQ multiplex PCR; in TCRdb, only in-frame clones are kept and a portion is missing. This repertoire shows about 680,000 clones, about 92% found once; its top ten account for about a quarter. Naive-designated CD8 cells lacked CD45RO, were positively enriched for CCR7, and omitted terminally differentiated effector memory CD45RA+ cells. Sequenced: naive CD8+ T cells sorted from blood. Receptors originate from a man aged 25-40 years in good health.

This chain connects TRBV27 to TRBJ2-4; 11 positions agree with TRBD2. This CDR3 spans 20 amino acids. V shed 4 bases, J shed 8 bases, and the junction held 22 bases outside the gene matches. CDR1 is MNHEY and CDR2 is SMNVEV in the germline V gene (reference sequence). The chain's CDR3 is CASSSLYPTSGRPRGDIQYF. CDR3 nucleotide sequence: TGTGCCAGCAGTTCCCTTTACCCTACTAGCGGGAGACCCAGGGGTGACATTCAGTACTTC.

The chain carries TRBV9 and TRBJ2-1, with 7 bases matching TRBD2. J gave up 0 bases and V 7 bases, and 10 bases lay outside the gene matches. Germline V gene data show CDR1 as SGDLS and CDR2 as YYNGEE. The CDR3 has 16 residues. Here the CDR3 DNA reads TGTGCCAGCGGTTCCCCCCTAGCGGCCTCCTACAATGAGCAGTTCTTC. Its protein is CASGSPLAASYNEQFF.

The CDR3 bases are TGTGCCAGCAGCCGCGAGGCTAACAATGAGCAGTTCTTC. Its translation: CASSREANNEQFF. V gene TRBV5-4 combines with J gene TRBJ2-1; D unclear. V shed 4 bases and J shed 5 bases, with 10 bases lying between them. CDR1 SGHNT and CDR2 YYREEE come from the germline V gene (reference sequence). CDR3 length: 13 residues.

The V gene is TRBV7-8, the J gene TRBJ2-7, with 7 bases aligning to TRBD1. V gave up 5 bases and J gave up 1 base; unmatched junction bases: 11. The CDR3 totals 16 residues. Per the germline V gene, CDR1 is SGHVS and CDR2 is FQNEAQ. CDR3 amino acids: CASSPMGTVDSYEQYF. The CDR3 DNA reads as TGTGCCAGCAGCCCCATGGGGACAGTTGATTCCTACGAGCAGTACTTC.

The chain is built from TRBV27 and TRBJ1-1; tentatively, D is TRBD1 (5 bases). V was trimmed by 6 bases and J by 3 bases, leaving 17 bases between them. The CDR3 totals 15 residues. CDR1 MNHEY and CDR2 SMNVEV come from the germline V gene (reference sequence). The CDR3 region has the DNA TGTGCCAGCAGAGGCACAGTTCGGGGGGACACTGAAGCTTTCTTT. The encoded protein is CASRGTVRGDTEAFF.

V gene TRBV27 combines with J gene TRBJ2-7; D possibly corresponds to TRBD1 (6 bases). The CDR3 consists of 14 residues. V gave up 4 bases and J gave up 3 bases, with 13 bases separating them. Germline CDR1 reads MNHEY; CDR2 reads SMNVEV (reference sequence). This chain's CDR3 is CASSSLEGDYEQYF. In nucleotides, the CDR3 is TGTGCCAGCAGTTCCCTCGAGGGGGACTACGAGCAGTACTTC.

CDR3 nucleotides: TGTGCCAGCAGTTTCGCATATAGCAATCAGCCCCAGCATTTT. It codes for CASSFAYSNQPQHF. This chain links TRBV27 with TRBJ1-5; D unresolved. CDR1 and CDR2 (germline): MNHEY, SMNVEV (reference sequence). Trimming pared 3 bases from V and 0 bases from J, leaving 6 bases between. The CDR3 sequence is 14 residues long.

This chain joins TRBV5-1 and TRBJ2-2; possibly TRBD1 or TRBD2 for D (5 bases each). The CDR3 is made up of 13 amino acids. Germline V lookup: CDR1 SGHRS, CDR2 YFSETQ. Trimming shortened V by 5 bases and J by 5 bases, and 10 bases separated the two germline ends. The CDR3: CASRRGPTGELFF. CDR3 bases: TGCGCCAGCAGAAGGGGACCGACCGGGGAGCTGTTTTTT.